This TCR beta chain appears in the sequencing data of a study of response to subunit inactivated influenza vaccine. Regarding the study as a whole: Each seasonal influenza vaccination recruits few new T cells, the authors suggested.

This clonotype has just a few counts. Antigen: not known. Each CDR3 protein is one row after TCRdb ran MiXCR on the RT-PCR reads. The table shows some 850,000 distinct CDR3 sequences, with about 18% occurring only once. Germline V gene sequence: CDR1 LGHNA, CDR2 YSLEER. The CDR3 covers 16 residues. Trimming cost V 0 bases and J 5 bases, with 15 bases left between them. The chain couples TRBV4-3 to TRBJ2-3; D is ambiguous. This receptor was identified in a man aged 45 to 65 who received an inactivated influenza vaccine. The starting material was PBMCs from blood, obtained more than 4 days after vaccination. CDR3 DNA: TGCGCCAGCAGCCAAGATCCTTTCAGCATTATAGATACGCAGTATTTT. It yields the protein CASSQDPFSIIDTQYF.